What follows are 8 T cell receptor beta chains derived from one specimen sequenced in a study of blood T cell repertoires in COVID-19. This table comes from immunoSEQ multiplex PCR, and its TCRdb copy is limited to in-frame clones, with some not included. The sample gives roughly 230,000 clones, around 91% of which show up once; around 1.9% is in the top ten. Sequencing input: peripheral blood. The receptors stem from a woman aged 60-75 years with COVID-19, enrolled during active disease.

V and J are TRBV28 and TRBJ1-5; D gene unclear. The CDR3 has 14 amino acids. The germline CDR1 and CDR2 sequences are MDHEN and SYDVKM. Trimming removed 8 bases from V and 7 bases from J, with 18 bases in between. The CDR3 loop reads CASCVIGVRQPQHF. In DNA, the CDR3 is TGTGCCAGCTGTGTTATCGGGGTTAGACAGCCCCAGCATTTT.

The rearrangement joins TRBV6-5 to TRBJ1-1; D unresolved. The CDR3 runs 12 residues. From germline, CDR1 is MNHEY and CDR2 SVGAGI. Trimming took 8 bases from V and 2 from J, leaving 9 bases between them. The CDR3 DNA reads TGTGCCAGCGCCACAACCAACACTGAAGCTTTCTTT. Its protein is CASATTNTEAFF.

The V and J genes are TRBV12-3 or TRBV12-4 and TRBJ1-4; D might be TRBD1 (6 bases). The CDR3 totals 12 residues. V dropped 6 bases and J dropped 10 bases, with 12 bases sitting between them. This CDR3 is CASSGPGVKLFF. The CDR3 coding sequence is TGTGCCAGCAGCGGACCAGGGGTAAAACTGTTTTTT.

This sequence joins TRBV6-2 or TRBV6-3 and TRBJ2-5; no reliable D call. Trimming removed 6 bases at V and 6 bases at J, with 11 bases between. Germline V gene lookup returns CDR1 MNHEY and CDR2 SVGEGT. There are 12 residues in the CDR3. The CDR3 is CASSPYSQTQYF. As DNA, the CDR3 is TGTGCCAGCAGCCCCTATAGCCAGACCCAGTACTTC.

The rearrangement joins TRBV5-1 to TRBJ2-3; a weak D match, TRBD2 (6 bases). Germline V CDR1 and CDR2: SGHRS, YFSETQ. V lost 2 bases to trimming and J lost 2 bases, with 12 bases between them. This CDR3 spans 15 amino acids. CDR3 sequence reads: CASSFRDSYTDTQYF. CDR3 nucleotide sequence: TGCGCCAGCAGCTTTCGGGACTCCTACACAGATACGCAGTATTTT.

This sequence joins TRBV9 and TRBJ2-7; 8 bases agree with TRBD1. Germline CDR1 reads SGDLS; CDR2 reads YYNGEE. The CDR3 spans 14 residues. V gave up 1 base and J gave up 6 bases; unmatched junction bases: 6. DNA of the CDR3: TGTGCCAGCAGCGTAACCGACAGGGGTGGCGAGCAGTACTTC. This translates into CASSVTDRGGEQYF.

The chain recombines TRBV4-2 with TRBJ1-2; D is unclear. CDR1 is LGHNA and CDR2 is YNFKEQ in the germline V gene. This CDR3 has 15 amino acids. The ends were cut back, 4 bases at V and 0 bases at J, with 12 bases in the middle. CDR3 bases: TGTGCCAGCAGCCCCTTGGAACTAGCTAACTATGGCTACACCTTC. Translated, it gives CASSPLELANYGYTF.

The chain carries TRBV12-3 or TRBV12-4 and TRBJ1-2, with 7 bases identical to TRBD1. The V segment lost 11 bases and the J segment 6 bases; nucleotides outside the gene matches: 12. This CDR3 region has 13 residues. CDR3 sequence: CASHKGTDDGYTF. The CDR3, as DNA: TGTGCCTCCCACAAAGGGACAGACGATGGCTACACCTTC.